The 18 T cell receptor beta chains presented below share a single source sample, sequenced in a study of graft-versus-host responses after intestinal transplantation. Generated by immunoSEQ multiplex PCR, the TCRdb table keeps only in-frame clones and is missing some. The sample consists of approximately 99,000 clones, 85% to 95% of them appearing once. Antigens of these TCRs are unknown. The input for sequencing was unstimulated CD8+ T cells sorted from spleen or lymph node cells, taken before transplant. These receptors originate from a human donor who was the organ donor for an intestinal transplant.

This chain links TRBV5-1 with TRBJ2-2; no reliable D call. CDR3 size: 16 residues. V was clipped by 0 bases and J by 2 bases, with 11 bases between them. Germline CDR1 is SGHRS and CDR2 is YFSETQ. The CDR3 spells CASSLGQYINTGELFF. CDR3 coding DNA: TGCGCCAGCAGCTTGGGGCAGTATATAAACACCGGGGAGCTGTTTTTT.

This sequence joins TRBV5-1 and TRBJ2-1; D possibly corresponds to TRBD1 (5 bases). Germline V gene lookup returns CDR1 SGHRS and CDR2 YFSETQ. The CDR3 spans 14 residues. CDR3 region: CANKGQSSYNEQFF. CDR3 in DNA: TGCGCAAACAAGGGGCAAAGCTCCTACAATGAGCAGTTCTTC.

The J gene is TRBJ1-1, the V gene TRBV2; TRBD1 is a possible D gene (5 bases). Germline CDR1 and CDR2: SNHLY and FYNNEI. CDR3 length: 16 amino acids. The V gene lost 5 bases and the J gene lost 5 bases, with 21 bases spanning the gap. In DNA form, the CDR3 reads TGTGCCAGCAGTTATGACCAGGTAGGGGCGGGGACTGAAGCTTTCTTT. Translation: CASSYDQVGAGTEAFF.

This rearrangement joins TRBV13 to TRBJ2-5, with 8 bases that match TRBD1. This CDR3 comprises 14 residues. Germline V lookup: CDR1 PRHDT, CDR2 FYEKMQ (reference sequence). The trim removed 5 bases at V and 0 bases at J, leaving 2 bases unmatched. The CDR3 DNA reads as TGTGCCAGCAGCGCGGGACAGGACCAAGAGACCCAGTACTTC. Its translation is CASSAGQDQETQYF. Using reference TRBV13 and TRBJ2-5 for the parts outside the CDR3, the full variable domain is AAGVIQSPRHLIKEKRETATLKCYPIPRHDTVYWYQQGPGQDPQFLISFYEKMQSDKGSIPDRFSAQQFSDYHSELNMSSLELGDSALYFCASSAGQDQETQYFGPGTRLLVL.

The chain joins TRBV6-5 to TRBJ2-7; 9 bases align to TRBD1. V lost 6 bases to trimming and J lost 3 bases; unmatched junction nucleotides: 9. The CDR3 contains 15 residues. Germline V lookup: CDR1 MNHEY, CDR2 SVGAGI. This CDR3 reads CASRVGTGPLYEQYF. Written as DNA, the CDR3 is TGTGCCAGCAGGGTCGGGACAGGGCCTCTCTACGAGCAGTACTTC.

The chain recombines TRBV2 with TRBJ2-7; TRBD1 agrees at 7 bases. The V gene's germline CDR1 is SNHLY and CDR2 FYNNEI. CDR3 size: 15 residues. Trimming at V came to 6 bases and at J to 4 bases, leaving 12 bases not matched to a gene. CDR3 amino acids: CASSEGATGKYEQYF. CDR3 in DNA: TGTGCCAGCAGCGAGGGAGCGACAGGGAAATACGAGCAGTACTTC.

This clone was seen only a few times. This rearrangement joins TRBV25-1 to TRBJ1-1; weak D call: TRBD1 (6 bases). The V end was cut by 4 bases, the J end by 3 bases, with 12 bases between. Germline lookup yields CDR1 MGHDK and CDR2 SYGVNS. This CDR3 spans 14 amino acids. This chain's CDR3 is CASSGRYRDTEAFF. In DNA form, the CDR3 reads TGTGCCAGCAGTGGTCGTTACAGGGACACTGAAGCTTTCTTT. The entire variable domain, with the rest obtained from reference TRBV25-1 and TRBJ1-1, is as follows: EADIYQTPRYLVIGTGKKITLECSQTMGHDKMYWYQQDPGMELHLIHYSYGVNSTEKGDLSSESTVSRIRTEHFPLTLESARPSHTSQYLCASSGRYRDTEAFFGQGTRLTVV.

The V call is TRBV5-1, the J call TRBJ1-1; TRBD1 aligns across 7 bases. Germline V lookup: CDR1 SGHRS, CDR2 YFSETQ. The CDR3 runs to 12 residues. Unmatched junction bases numbered 7, after V lost 4 bases and J lost 10 bases. CDR3 residues: CASSGGGFGAFF. Written as DNA, the CDR3 is TGCGCCAGCAGCGGAGGGGGCTTTGGAGCTTTCTTT.

The J gene is TRBJ2-3, the V gene TRBV6-4; 9 bases are shared with TRBD2. This CDR3 comprises 16 residues. The germline V gene encodes CDR1 MRHNA and CDR2 SNTAGT. The trim removed 0 bases at V and 4 bases at J, leaving 5 bases unmatched. The CDR3 DNA follows: TGTGCCAGCAGTGACTCGGGGCGGGGGGGAGCAGATACGCAGTATTTT. It yields the protein CASSDSGRGGADTQYF.

The V and J genes are TRBV14 and TRBJ1-2; D not certain. The CDR3 is 15 residues long. Germline CDR1 SGHDN, CDR2 FVKESK. V lost 0 bases to trimming and J lost 3 bases, with 11 bases between them. The CDR3 is CASSQDISPHYGYTF. The DNA for the CDR3 is TGTGCCAGCAGCCAAGATATTTCCCCCCACTATGGCTACACCTTC.

This clone was seen a handful of times. The V call is TRBV18, the J call TRBJ1-5; no clear D. Germline lookup yields CDR1 KGHSH and CDR2 LQKENI. Between the trimmed V and J ends, which lost 4 bases and 7 bases, there was a span of 14 bases. CDR3 length equals 14 residues. Written as DNA, the CDR3 is TGTGCCAGCTCACTATACGGGGTCCGGCAGCCCCAGCATTTT. This sequence encodes CASSLYGVRQPQHF. The entire variable domain, with the rest obtained from reference TRBV18 and TRBJ1-5, is as follows: NAGVMQNPRHLVRRRGQEARLRCSPMKGHSHVYWYRQLPEEGLKFMVYLQKENIIDESGMPKERFSAEFPKEGPSILRIQQVVRGDSAAYFCASSLYGVRQPQHFGDGTRLSIL.

The chain recombines TRBV10-3 with TRBJ1-4, with D maybe TRBD1 (6 bases). Germline CDR1 is ENHRY and CDR2 is SYGVKD. V was clipped by 0 bases and J by 2 bases, with 7 bases between them. The CDR3 runs to 15 residues. The CDR3 nucleotides are TGTGCCATCAGTGAGTCTGGACAGACTAATGAAAAACTGTTTTTT. Amino acid sequence: CAISESGQTNEKLFF.

This chain links TRBV11-3 with TRBJ2-1, with 12 positions matching TRBD2. The CDR3 runs 16 residues. V shed 7 bases, J shed 6 bases, and the junction held 10 bases outside the gene matches. The germline gives CDR1 SGHNT, CDR2 YENEEA. CDR3 DNA: TGTGCCAGCACCTTTCGGACTAGCGGGGATCCCAATGAGCAGTTCTTC. Amino acids: CASTFRTSGDPNEQFF.

This clone appeared once. The V gene is TRBV2, the J gene TRBJ1-1; no clear D. This CDR3 contains 18 residues. Trimming stripped 6 bases from V and 3 bases from J, with 26 bases between. In germline, CDR1 is SNHLY, CDR2 FYNNEI. The CDR3 DNA follows: TGTGCCAGCAGCCGCGCCGAGAGGGAAGGGAGGCTCTACACTGAAGCTTTCTTT. Translated: CASSRAEREGRLYTEAFF.

This chain connects TRBV6-5 to TRBJ2-3, with D possibly TRBD1 on 5 matching bases. Germline V lookup: CDR1 MNHEY, CDR2 SVGAGI. The V and J ends lost 0 bases and 6 bases respectively, with 16 bases between them. The CDR3 length is 16 residues. This CDR3 is CASSYSLVGATDTQYF. CDR3 nucleotide sequence: TGTGCCAGCAGTTACTCCCTCGTAGGGGCGACGGATACGCAGTATTTT.

The gene calls are TRBV7-9 and TRBJ1-1; D is unresolved. The germline V gene has CDR1 SEHNR and CDR2 FQNEAQ (reference sequence). There are 16 residues in the CDR3. The ends were cut back, 1 base at V and 0 bases at J, with 12 bases in the middle. The CDR3: CASSLELGPLNTEAFF. In nucleotides, the CDR3 is TGTGCCAGCAGCTTAGAACTGGGCCCCTTGAACACTGAAGCTTTCTTT. The full variable domain, its missing parts supplied by reference TRBV7-9 and TRBJ1-1, is DTGVSQNPRHKITKRGQNVTFRCDPISEHNRLYWYRQTLGQGPEFLTYFQNEAQLEKSRLLSDRFSAERPKGSFSTLEIQRTEQGDSAMYLCASSLELGPLNTEAFFGQGTRLTVV.

The chain combines TRBV5-4 with TRBJ1-1; a weak D match, TRBD1 (5 bases). In germline, CDR1 is SGHNT, CDR2 YYREEE (reference sequence). The CDR3 runs 14 residues. V was clipped by 5 bases and J by 4 bases, with 15 bases between them. The CDR3 loop reads CASSAAGGGTEAFF. CDR3 DNA sequence: TGTGCCAGCAGTGCGGCGGGGGGGGGCACTGAAGCTTTCTTT.

This clone was picked up one time. J is TRBJ2-5 and V is TRBV10-2, with TRBD1 matching 8 bases. Per germline, CDR1 WSHSY and CDR2 SAAADI. V shed 3 bases and J 5 bases; nucleotides not matched to a gene: 5. The CDR3 length is 14 residues. The CDR3 protein is CASSETGGWETQYF. CDR3 nucleotide sequence: TGCGCCAGCAGTGAAACAGGGGGTTGGGAGACCCAGTACTTC.